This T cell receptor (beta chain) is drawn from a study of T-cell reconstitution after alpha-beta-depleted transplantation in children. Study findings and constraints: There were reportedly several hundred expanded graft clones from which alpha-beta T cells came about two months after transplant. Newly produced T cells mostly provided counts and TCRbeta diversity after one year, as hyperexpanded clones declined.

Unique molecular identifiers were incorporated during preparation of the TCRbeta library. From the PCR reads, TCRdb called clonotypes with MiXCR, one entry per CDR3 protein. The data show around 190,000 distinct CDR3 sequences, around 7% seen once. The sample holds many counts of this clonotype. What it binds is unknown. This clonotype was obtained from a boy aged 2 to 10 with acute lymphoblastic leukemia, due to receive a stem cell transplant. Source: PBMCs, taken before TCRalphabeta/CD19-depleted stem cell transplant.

DNA for the CDR3: TGCAGTGCGCCGTGGGAGCGGACCACAGATACGCAGTATTTT. As protein: CSAPWERTTDTQYF. The chain links TRBV20-1 to TRBJ2-3; a weak D match, TRBD2 (5 bases). This CDR3 is 14 amino acids long. Germline V lookup: CDR1 DFQATT, CDR2 SNEGSKA (reference sequence). Trimming cost V 6 bases and J 2 bases, with 15 bases left between them.